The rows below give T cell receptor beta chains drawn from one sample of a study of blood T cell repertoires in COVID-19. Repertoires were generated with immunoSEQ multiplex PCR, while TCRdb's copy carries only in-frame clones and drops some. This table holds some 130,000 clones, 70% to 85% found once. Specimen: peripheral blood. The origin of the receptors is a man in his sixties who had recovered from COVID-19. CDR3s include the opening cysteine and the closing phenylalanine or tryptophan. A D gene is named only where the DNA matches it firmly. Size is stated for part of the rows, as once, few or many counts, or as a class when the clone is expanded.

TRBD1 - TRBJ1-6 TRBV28 TGTGCCAGCAGTCTACAGGGGTCCTATAATTCACCCCTCCACTTT CASSLQGSYNSPLHF
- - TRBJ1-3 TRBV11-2 TGTGCCAGCAGCTTCACGGACATCCTGGAAGGAAACACCATATATTTT CASSFTDILEGNTIYF
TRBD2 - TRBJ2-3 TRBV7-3 TGTGCCAGCAGCTTAACGACTAGCGGGAGGGTTACGCAGTATTTT CASSLTTSGRVTQYF
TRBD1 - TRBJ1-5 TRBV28 TGTGCCAGCACCCGAGAAGGGACAGGGTCGGATCAGCCCCAGCATTTT CASTREGTGSDQPQHF
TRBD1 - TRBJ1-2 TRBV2 TGTGCCAGCCCAGACAGGGTCCATGGCTACACCTTC CASPDRVHGYTF
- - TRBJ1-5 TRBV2 TGTGCCAGCAGTGACGCCGGGGGGGGTCAGCCCCAGCATTTT CASSDAGGGQPQHF
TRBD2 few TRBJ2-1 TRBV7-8 TGTGCCAGCACCCTTAGAAGGACTAGCTCGAATGAGCAGTTCTTC CASTLRRTSSNEQFF
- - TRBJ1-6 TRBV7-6 TGTGCCGTGGGGGGAATAGCGGACTCCTATAATTCACCCCTCCACTTT CAVGGIADSYNSPLHF
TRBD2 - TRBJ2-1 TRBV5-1 TGCGCCAGCAGCTTCGAGGGACTAGCGGGAACCTACAATGAGCAGTTCTTC CASSFEGLAGTYNEQFF
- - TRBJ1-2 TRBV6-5 TGTGCCAGCAGGTCGACAGGAAGCTATGGCTACACCTTC CASRSTGSYGYTF
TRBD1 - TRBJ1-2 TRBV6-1 TGTGCCAGCAGTGATATGGACAGGATCTATGGCTACACCTTC CASSDMDRIYGYTF
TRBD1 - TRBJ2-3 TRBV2 TGTGCCAGCAGTGTGAGGGGATGGACAGGGGGGAACACAGATACGCAGTATTTT CASSVRGWTGGNTDTQYF
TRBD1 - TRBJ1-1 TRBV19 TGTGCCAGCCACTGGGCAGGGGGGACTGAAGCTTTCTTT CASHWAGGTEAFF
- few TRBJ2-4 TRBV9 TGTGCCAGCAGCGTTGACTTAGCCGGGAACGCCAAAAACATTCAGTACTTC CASSVDLAGNAKNIQYF
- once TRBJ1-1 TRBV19 TGTGCCAGTAGTACAAAGCCCCTGAACGCTGAAGCTTTCTTT CASSTKPLNAEAFF
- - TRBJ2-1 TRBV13 TGTGCCAGCAGCTCTATCCTAGGCGGGGAGCAGTTCTTC CASSSILGGEQFF
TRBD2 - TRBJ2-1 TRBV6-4 TGTGCCAGCAGGTTAACCGGGACTAGCGACTACAATGAGCAGTTCTTC CASRLTGTSDYNEQFF
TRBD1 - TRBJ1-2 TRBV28 TGTGCCAGCAGTTCCCAGGGGGAGGCCTATGGCTACACCTTC CASSSQGEAYGYTF
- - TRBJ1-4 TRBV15 TGTGCCACCAGCAGAGAACAGGGACCCAGGGAAAAACTGTTTTTT CATSREQGPREKLFF
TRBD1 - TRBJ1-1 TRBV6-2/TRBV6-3 TGTGCCAGCAGTTTTTCCGGGACAGGGGGCCCTAGTTTGGTGAACACTGAAGCTTTCTTT CASSFSGTGGPSLVNTEAFF
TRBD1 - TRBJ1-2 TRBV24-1 TGTGCCACCATGGACAGGGACTTTGGCTACACCTTC CATMDRDFGYTF
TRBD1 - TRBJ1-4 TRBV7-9 TGTGCCAGCAGCTTAGCTATACAGGGGGCGTCCGCAACTAATGAAAAACTGTTTTTT CASSLAIQGASATNEKLFF
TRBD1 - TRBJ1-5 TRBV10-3 TGTGCCATCAGTACAGGGGACAATCAGCCCCAGCATTTT CAISTGDNQPQHF
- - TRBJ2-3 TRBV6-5 TGTGCCAGCAGTTCGGGAGCCCTGGGGAACACAGATACGCAGTATTTT CASSSGALGNTDTQYF
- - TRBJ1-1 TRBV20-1 TGCAGTGCTAGGGCAGGGCCGGTCTTT CSARAGPVF
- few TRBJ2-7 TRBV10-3 TGTGCCATCAGTCCTTCCACTATCGGGATTTCCTACGAGCAGTACTTC CAISPSTIGISYEQYF